Listed here is a single TCR beta chain. Its specificity is not known. Unmatched junction bases numbered 7, after V lost 5 bases and J lost 6 bases. The CDR3 covers 14 residues. Germline loops: CDR1 SSHAT, CDR2 FNYEAQ (reference sequence). The data stem from a study of CD8 T cells in ankylosing spondylitis. Study-wide findings and caveats: Matched ankylosing spondylitis synovial fluid reportedly showed significant enrichment of disease-linked clones. Relatively scarce in peripheral blood, disease-linked clones were CD8+. A motif of under 10 highly homologous TCR beta variants was seen as apparently characteristic of ankylosing spondylitis blood. In reactive arthritis synovial fluid and blood, some motif variants had been reported before.

TCRdb itself ran the 5' RACE reads through MiXCR, one entry per CDR3 protein. Of under 550,000 distinct CDR3 sequences in the sample, around 26% are singletons; the top ten hold 0.89%. This clonotype was sampled from a male donor with ankylosing spondylitis. This chain joins TRBV7-7 and TRBJ2-1; 7 nucleotides align to TRBD1. The sample consisted of blood, either unsorted or a sorted T cell fraction (not recorded which). The CDR3 is CASSTGTEANEQFF. The CDR3 nucleotides read TGTGCCAGCAGCACCGGGACAGAAGCCAATGAGCAGTTCTTC.